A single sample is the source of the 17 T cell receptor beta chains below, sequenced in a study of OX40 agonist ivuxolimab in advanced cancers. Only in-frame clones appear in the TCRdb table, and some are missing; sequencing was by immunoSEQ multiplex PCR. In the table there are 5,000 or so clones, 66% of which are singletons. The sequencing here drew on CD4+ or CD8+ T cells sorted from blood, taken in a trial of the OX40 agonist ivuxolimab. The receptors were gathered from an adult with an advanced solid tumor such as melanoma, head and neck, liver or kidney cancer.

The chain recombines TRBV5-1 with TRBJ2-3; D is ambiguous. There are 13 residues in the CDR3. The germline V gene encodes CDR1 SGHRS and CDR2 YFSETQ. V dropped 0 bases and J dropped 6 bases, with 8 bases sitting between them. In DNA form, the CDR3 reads TGCGCCAGCAGCTTGGCCATCGGGGATACGCAGTATTTT. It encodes CASSLAIGDTQYF.

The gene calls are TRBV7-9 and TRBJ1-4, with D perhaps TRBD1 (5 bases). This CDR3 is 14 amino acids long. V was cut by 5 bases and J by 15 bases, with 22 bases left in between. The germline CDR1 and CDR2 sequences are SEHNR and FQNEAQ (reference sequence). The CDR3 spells CASSPSWGGNGVFF. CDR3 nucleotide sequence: TGTGCCAGCAGCCCGTCATGGGGGGGGAATGGCGTGTTTTTT. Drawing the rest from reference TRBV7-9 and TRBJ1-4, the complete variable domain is DTGVSQNPRHKITKRGQNVTFRCDPISEHNRLYWYRQTLGQGPEFLTYFQNEAQLEKSRLLSDRFSAERPKGSFSTLEIQRTEQGDSAMYLCASSPSWGGNGVFFGSGTQLSVL.

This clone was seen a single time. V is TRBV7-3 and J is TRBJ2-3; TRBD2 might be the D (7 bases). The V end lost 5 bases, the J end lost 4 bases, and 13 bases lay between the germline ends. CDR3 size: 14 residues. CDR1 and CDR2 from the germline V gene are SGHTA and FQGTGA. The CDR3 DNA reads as TGTGCCAGCAGCAATTTAGGGGGGGCAGATACGCAGTATTTT. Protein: CASSNLGGADTQYF.

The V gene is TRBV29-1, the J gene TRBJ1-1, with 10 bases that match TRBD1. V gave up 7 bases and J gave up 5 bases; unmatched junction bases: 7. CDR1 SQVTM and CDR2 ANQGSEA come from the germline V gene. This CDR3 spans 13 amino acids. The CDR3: CSGRTGGWTEAFF. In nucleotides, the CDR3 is TGCAGCGGAAGGACAGGGGGTTGGACTGAAGCTTTCTTT.

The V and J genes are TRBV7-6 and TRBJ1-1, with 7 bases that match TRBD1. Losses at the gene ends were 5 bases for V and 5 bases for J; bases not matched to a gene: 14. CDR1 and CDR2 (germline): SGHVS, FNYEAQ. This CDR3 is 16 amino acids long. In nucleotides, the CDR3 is TGTGCCAGCAGCCGCCATAGGACAGGAGGGGGTACTGAAGCTTTCTTT. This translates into CASSRHRTGGGTEAFF.

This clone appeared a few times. This chain's CDR3 is CASIGEGTQYF. CDR3 DNA sequence: TGCGCCAGCATTGGGGAGGGGACCCAGTACTTC. V is TRBV5-1 and J is TRBJ2-5; 7 nucleotides agree with TRBD2. Germline CDR1 and CDR2: SGHRS and YFSETQ. The V segment lost 6 bases and the J segment 7 bases; nucleotides outside the gene matches: 3. The CDR3 sequence is 11 residues long.

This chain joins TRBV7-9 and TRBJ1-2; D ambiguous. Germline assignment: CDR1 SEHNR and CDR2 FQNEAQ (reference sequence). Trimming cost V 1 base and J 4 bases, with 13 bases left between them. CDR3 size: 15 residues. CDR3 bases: TGTGCCAGCAGCTTAGGCGGCACAGACTCCTATGGCTACACCTTC. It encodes CASSLGGTDSYGYTF.

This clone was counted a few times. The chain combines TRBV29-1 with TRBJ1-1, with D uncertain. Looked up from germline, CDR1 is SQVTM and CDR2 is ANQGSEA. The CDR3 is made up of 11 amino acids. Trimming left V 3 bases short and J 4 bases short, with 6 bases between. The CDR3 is CSVDASTEAFF. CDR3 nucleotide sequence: TGCAGCGTTGATGCGTCCACTGAAGCTTTCTTT.

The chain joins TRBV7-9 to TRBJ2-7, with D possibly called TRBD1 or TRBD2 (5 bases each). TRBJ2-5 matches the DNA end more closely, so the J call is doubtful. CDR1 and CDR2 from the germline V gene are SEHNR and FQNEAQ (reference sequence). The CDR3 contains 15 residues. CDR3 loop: CASSGTDAMGETQYF. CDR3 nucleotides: TGTGCCAGCAGCGGGACGGACGCGATGGGAGAGACCCAGTACTTC.

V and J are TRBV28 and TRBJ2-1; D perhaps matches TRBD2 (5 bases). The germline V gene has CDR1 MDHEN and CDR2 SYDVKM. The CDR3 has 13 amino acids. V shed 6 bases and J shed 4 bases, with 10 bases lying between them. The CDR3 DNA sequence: TGTGCCAGCAGCTCTACTAGTTACAATGAGCAGTTCTTC. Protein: CASSSTSYNEQFF.

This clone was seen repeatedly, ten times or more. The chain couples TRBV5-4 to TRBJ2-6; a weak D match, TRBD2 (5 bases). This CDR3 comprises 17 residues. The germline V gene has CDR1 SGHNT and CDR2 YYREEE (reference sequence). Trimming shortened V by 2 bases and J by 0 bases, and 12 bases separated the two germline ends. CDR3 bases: TGTGCCAGCAGCTTCGAGGGCTTAATCTCTGGGGCCAACGTCCTGACTTTC. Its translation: CASSFEGLISGANVLTF.

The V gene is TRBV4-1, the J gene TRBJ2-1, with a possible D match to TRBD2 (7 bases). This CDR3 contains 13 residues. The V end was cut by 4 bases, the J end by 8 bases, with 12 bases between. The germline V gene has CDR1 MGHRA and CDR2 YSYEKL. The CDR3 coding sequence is TGCGCCAGCAGCCTGCCGGGGGGCTATGAGCAGTTCTTC. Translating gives CASSLPGGYEQFF.

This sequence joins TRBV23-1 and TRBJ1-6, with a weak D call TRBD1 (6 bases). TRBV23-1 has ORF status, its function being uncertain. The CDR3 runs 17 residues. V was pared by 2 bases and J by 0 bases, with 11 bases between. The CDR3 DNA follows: TGCGCCAGCAGTCAAAGCAGGGGCCTCTCCTATAATTCACCCCTCCACTTT. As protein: CASSQSRGLSYNSPLHF.

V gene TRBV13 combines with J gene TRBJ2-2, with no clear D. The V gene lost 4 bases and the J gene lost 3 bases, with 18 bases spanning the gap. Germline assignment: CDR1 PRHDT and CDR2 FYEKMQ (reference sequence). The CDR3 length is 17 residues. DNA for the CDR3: TGTGCCAGCAGCTCTCAAACCCCCGAAGAGGACACCGGGGAGCTGTTTTTT. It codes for CASSSQTPEEDTGELFF.

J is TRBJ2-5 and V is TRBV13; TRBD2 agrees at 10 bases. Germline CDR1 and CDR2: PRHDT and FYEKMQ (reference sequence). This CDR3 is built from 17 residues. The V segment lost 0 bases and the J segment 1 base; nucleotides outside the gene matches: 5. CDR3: CASSLGSSGGVQETQYF. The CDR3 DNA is TGTGCCAGCAGCTTAGGTTCTAGCGGGGGAGTCCAAGAGACCCAGTACTTC. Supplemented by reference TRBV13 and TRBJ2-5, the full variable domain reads AAGVIQSPRHLIKEKRETATLKCYPIPRHDTVYWYQQGPGQDPQFLISFYEKMQSDKGSIPDRFSAQQFSDYHSELNMSSLELGDSALYFCASSLGSSGGVQETQYFGPGTRLLVL.

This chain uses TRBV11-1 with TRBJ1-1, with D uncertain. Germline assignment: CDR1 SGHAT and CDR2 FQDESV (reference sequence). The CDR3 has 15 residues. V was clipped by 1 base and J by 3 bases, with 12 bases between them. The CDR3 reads CASSLVSWQDTEAFF. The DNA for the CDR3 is TGTGCCAGCAGCTTAGTATCGTGGCAGGACACTGAAGCTTTCTTT. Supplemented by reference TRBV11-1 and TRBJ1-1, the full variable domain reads EAEVAQSPRYKITEKSQAVAFWCDPISGHATLYWYRQILGQGPELLVQFQDESVVDDSQLPKDRFSAERLKGVDSTLKIQPAELGDSAMYLCASSLVSWQDTEAFFGQGTRLTVV.

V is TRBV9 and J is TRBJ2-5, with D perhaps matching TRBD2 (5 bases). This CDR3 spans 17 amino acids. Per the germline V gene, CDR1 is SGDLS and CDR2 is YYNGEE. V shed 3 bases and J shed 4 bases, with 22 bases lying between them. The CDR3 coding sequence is TGTGCCAGCAGCGCCAGTGGGTCTAGTGGTCGGGGAGAGACCCAGTACTTC. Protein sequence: CASSASGSSGRGETQYF. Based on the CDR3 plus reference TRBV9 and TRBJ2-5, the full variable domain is DSGVTQTPKHLITATGQRVTLRCSPRSGDLSVYWYQQSLDQGLQFLIQYYNGEERAKGNILERFSAQQFPDLHSELNLSSLELGDSALYFCASSASGSSGRGETQYFGPGTRLLVL.